The TCR beta chain under discussion was sequenced for a study of identical twins. Findings of the study overall: One should note that invariant MAIT and iNKT cells could partly confound zero-insertion analyses. Within twin pairs, the out-of-frame alpha sequences they shared showed excess low generation probability. Reduced insertions were recorded for abundant cord blood beta clonotypes, with no such pattern in memory repertoires.

Concerning this clonotype itself: Its antigen remains unknown.

Through template switching, a universal primer site was introduced, and the cDNA contained unique molecular identifiers. MiXCR, run by TCRdb on the 5' RACE reads, gives a single entry per CDR3 protein. The repertoire holds fewer than 650,000 distinct CDR3 sequences, roughly 6.6% seen once, with approximately 1.5% in the top ten. Trimming took 3 bases from V and 1 from J, leaving 9 bases between them. Germline V gene data show CDR1 as MRHNA and CDR2 as SNTAGT. The CDR3 contains 14 residues. The data were also submitted as part of a second study, on yellow fever vaccine responses in identical twins.

Sequenced input: PBMCs. The chain recombines TRBV6-4 with TRBJ1-1; D is unresolved. This TCR was recovered from a young woman in good health. Here the CDR3 reads CASSDIRRNTEAFF. CDR3 coding DNA: TGTGCCAGCAGTGATATCAGGAGGAACACTGAAGCTTTCTTT.